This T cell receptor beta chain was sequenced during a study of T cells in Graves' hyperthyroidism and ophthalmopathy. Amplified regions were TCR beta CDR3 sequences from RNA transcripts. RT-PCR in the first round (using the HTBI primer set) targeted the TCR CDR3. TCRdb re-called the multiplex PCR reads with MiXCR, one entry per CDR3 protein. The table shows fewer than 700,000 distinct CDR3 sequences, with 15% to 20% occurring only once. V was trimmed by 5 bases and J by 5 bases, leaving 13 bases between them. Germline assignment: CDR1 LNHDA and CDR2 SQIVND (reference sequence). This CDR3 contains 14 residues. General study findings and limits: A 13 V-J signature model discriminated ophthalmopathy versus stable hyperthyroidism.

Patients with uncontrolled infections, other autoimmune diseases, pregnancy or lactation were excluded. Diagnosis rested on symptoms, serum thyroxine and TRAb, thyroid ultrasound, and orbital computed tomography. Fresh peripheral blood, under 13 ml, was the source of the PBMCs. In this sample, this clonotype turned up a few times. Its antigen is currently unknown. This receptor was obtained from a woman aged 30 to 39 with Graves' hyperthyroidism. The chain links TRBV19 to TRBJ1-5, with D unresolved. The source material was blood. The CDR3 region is CASSDSGFDQPQHF. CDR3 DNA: TGTGCCAGTAGTGATTCGGGTTTCGATCAGCCCCAGCATTTT.